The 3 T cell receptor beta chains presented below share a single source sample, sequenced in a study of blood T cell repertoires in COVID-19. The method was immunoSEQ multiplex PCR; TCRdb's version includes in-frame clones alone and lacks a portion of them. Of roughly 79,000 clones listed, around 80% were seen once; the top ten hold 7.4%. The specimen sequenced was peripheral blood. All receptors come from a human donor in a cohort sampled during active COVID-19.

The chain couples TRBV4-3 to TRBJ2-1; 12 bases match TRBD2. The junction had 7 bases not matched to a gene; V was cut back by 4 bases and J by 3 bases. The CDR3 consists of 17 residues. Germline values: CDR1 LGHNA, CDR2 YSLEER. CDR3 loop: CASSPRLAGALYNEQFF. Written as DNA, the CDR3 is TGCGCCAGCAGCCCAAGACTAGCGGGGGCCCTCTACAATGAGCAGTTCTTC.

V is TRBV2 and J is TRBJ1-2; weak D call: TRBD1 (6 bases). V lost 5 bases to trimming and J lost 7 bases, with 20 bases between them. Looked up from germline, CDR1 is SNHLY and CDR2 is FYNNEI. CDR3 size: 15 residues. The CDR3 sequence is CASSKRQESATGYTF. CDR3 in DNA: TGTGCCAGCAGTAAGAGACAGGAATCGGCGACTGGCTACACCTTC.

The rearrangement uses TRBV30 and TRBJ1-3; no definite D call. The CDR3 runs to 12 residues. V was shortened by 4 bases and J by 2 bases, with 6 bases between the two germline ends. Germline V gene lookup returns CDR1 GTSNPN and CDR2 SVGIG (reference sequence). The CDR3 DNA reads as TGTGCCTGGAAGGCGGCTGGAAACACCATATATTTT. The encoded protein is CAWKAAGNTIYF.